Shown below are 8 T cell receptor beta chains from a single sample sequenced in a study of T cells after yellow fever vaccination. TCRdb re-analysed the 5' RACE reads in MiXCR, keeping a single row per CDR3 protein. The profile shows some 670,000 distinct CDR3 sequences, roughly an eighth of them singletons. Here the sequenced sample was PBMCs, taken on the day of the yellow fever booster vaccination. These TCRs come from a man between 25 and 39 years old who received the YFV17D yellow fever vaccine.

This clonotype was recorded at least ten times. The chain recombines TRBV24-1 with TRBJ2-1; D is ambiguous. CDR3 length: 13 residues. Trimming took 2 bases from V and 6 from J, leaving 7 bases between them. The germline V gene encodes CDR1 KGHDR and CDR2 SFDVKD. CDR3 bases: TGTGCCACCAGTGATTCCTCCGCCAATGAGCAGTTCTTC. Encoded protein: CATSDSSANEQFF.

CDR3 protein: CASSLAKNTEAFF. The CDR3 coding sequence is TGTGCCAGCAGTTTAGCCAAGAACACTGAAGCTTTCTTT. The chain uses TRBV12-3 or TRBV12-4 and TRBJ1-1; no clear D gene. This CDR3 is built from 13 residues. Trimming shortened V by 0 bases and J by 1 base, and 3 bases separated the two germline ends.

This chain connects TRBV10-2 to TRBJ2-1; 13 bases are a match to TRBD2. V lost 0 bases to trimming and J lost 15 bases; unmatched junction nucleotides: 8. From germline, CDR1 is WSHSY and CDR2 SAAADI. The CDR3 is 15 residues long. The DNA of the CDR3 is TGCGCCAGCAGTGAGTCGAGGACTAGCGGGGGCCATATGTTCTTC. Its translation is CASSESRTSGGHMFF.

This clonotype was counted only a few times. The chain links TRBV5-1 to TRBJ2-2, with TRBD1 matching over 11 bases. Trimming removed 4 bases from V and 1 base from J; junction bases left unmatched: 3. The CDR3 has 16 amino acids. Germline CDR1 SGHRS, CDR2 YFSETQ. The DNA for the CDR3 is TGCGCCAGCAGCGCAGGGACAGGGGGGAACACCGGGGAGCTGTTTTTT. Protein product: CASSAGTGGNTGELFF.

This clonotype was detected only a few times. This rearrangement joins TRBV11-2 to TRBJ2-4, with 10 bases that match TRBD2. V was clipped by 0 bases and J by 12 bases; unmatched bases: 17. Germline CDR1 SGHAT, CDR2 FQNNGV. CDR3 length equals 18 residues. The CDR3 region is CASSLDYFRTSGRSSQYF. The CDR3 DNA sequence: TGTGCCAGCAGCTTAGATTATTTTAGGACTAGCGGTAGAAGTAGTCAGTACTTC.

This chain joins TRBV6-5 and TRBJ1-1; possible D gene TRBD1, 5 bases. The germline gives CDR1 MNHEY, CDR2 SVGAGI. V was clipped by 3 bases and J by 1 base, with 9 bases between them. The CDR3 covers 14 residues. CDR3 sequence reads: CASSYLQENTEAFF. CDR3 bases: TGTGCCAGCAGTTATTTACAGGAGAACACTGAAGCTTTCTTT.

In this sample, this clonotype turned up many times. This chain links TRBV20-1 with TRBJ2-7; 9 bases are shared with TRBD2. V lost 6 bases to trimming and J lost 4 bases; unmatched junction nucleotides: 10. The CDR3 totals 14 residues. In germline, CDR1 is DFQATT, CDR2 SNEGSKA (reference sequence). This chain's CDR3 is CSARMGSGRYEQYF. The CDR3 DNA is TGCAGTGCCCGCATGGGTAGCGGGAGATACGAGCAGTACTTC.

The genes are TRBV7-2 and TRBJ2-5, with D tentatively TRBD2 (5 bases). The CDR3 consists of 15 residues. CDR1 is SGHTA, CDR2 FQGNSA, per germline. Trimming took 5 bases from V and 2 from J, leaving 15 bases between them. In DNA, the CDR3 is TGTGCCAGCAGCGAATACTATTCGGGACAAGAGACCCAGTACTTC. Protein: CASSEYYSGQETQYF.